This T cell receptor (beta chain) was retrieved from a study of blood T cell repertoires in COVID-19. The repertoire was sequenced with immunoSEQ multiplex PCR; TCRdb's copy has only in-frame clones and lacks some. The sample records over 250,000 clones, about 89% being singletons. The V gene lost 3 bases and the J gene lost 0 bases, with 11 bases spanning the gap. This CDR3 contains 15 residues. Germline V CDR1 and CDR2: SEHNR, FQNEAQ (reference sequence). The age range of participants was about 18 to 95 years, with residence in about 25 US areas. Either two negative PCRs, clearance, or symptom resolution qualified Cohort 3 donors as recovered.

Material for sequencing was PBMCs or T cells enriched from blood (not recorded which). This TCR was sampled from a woman aged 30 to 39 who had recovered from COVID-19. V and J are TRBV7-9 and TRBJ1-1; D gene unclear. CDR3 DNA sequence: TGTGCCAGCAGCTTTCGAACAGATATGAACACTGAAGCTTTCTTT. It is translated as CASSFRTDMNTEAFF.